This T cell receptor (beta chain) appears in the sequencing data of a study of CD8+ T cells in alopecia areata. The study's findings and limits: Lesional scalp exceeded normal scalp in clonality, especially in alopecia totalis/universalis.

Treatment of the sample: oral pan-JAK inhibitor, 5-10 mg twice daily. A FACSAria was used to sort CD4+ and CD8+ T cells. These cells came from PBMCs. Worth noting for this clone: As yet, its antigen is unknown.

cDNA serving as the sequencing template came from extracted, reverse transcribed RNA. Data came from immunoSEQ multiplex PCR; TCRdb stores just in-frame clones and leaves some out. The sample contains 110,000 or so clones, around 54% of which appear only once. The CDR3 contains 16 residues. Germline CDR1 is SGHVS and CDR2 is FNYEAQ. The trim removed 5 bases at V and 4 bases at J, leaving 7 bases unmatched. The input for sequencing was CD4+ T cells sorted from blood, taken at week 24, from a patient treated with tofacitinib. This chain links TRBV7-6 with TRBJ2-2; 10 bases fit TRBD1. This sequence was found in a human donor with alopecia areata. The CDR3 sequence: CASSPRDRGATGELFF. The CDR3 bases are TGTGCCAGCAGCCCCCGGGACAGGGGAGCCACCGGGGAGCTGTTTTTT.